The 30 T cell receptor beta chains reported below all come from one sample, sequenced in a study of T cell responses to AZD1222 COVID-19 vaccine. The data were produced by immunoSEQ multiplex PCR, yet TCRdb's version contains in-frame clones alone and is incomplete. The sample shows some 120,000 clones, around 90% of them seen only once. This sample comprised peripheral blood, obtained on day 0 of AZD1222 vaccination. These receptors were taken from an adult in good health.

The V and J genes are TRBV9 and TRBJ2-3, with TRBD1 identical over 9 bases. The germline CDR1 and CDR2 sequences are SGDLS and YYNGEE. V trimming: 0 bases; J trimming: 5 bases; junction bases outside the gene matches: 7. The CDR3 is made up of 16 amino acids. As DNA, the CDR3 is TGTGCCAGCAGCGTAGCTCTGGGACAGGGAGAAGATACGCAGTATTTT. Protein sequence: CASSVALGQGEDTQYF. Variable domain in full (rest from reference TRBV9 and TRBJ2-3): DSGVTQTPKHLITATGQRVTLRCSPRSGDLSVYWYQQSLDQGLQFLIQYYNGEERAKGNILERFSAQQFPDLHSELNLSSLELGDSALYFCASSVALGQGEDTQYFGPGTRLTVL.

This chain joins TRBV27 and TRBJ1-5; D unresolved. V shed 6 bases and J shed 4 bases, with 13 bases lying between them. Germline-derived CDR1 and CDR2 are MNHEY and SMNVEV (reference sequence). The CDR3 length is 14 residues. CDR3 bases: TGTGCCAGCAGCTACGGACTGGGGAATCAGCCCCAGCATTTT. It encodes CASSYGLGNQPQHF.

The V call is TRBV6-2 or TRBV6-3, the J call TRBJ2-7; 7 bases fit TRBD1. V lost 0 bases, J lost 0 bases, and 8 bases stayed unmatched. CDR3 length: 17 amino acids. The germline V gene encodes CDR1 MNHEY and CDR2 SVGEGT. Here the CDR3 reads CASSYSRDSRHSYEQYF. The CDR3 DNA is TGTGCCAGCAGTTACTCGAGGGACAGCAGGCACTCCTACGAGCAGTACTTC.

The chain recombines TRBV3-1 (or the pseudogene TRBV3-2) with TRBJ1-1; TRBD1 matches at 9 bases. CDR3 length: 14 residues. Germline CDR1 LGHDT, CDR2 YNNKEL (reference sequence). Trimming removed 5 bases from V and 1 base from J; junction bases left unmatched: 2. CDR3 DNA: TGTGCCAGCAGCATACAGGGGGCGAACACTGAAGCTTTCTTT. Its translation: CASSIQGANTEAFF.

This clone was observed a single time. The V and J genes are TRBV2 and TRBJ2-3; D not resolved. This CDR3 is 13 amino acids long. Germline V CDR1 and CDR2: SNHLY, FYNNEI. Trimming cost V 3 bases and J 5 bases, with 9 bases left between them. CDR3 bases: TGTGCCAGCAGTGATTACCAGATAGATACGCAGTATTTT. Translating it yields CASSDYQIDTQYF.

This chain uses TRBV3-1 (or the pseudogene TRBV3-2) with TRBJ2-7; TRBD1 might be the D (6 bases). Germline V gene lookup returns CDR1 LGHDT and CDR2 YNNKEL (reference sequence). The CDR3 totals 14 residues. Between the trimmed V and J ends, which lost 5 bases and 3 bases, there was a span of 14 bases. The CDR3 reads CASSLQGTIYEQYF. CDR3 DNA sequence: TGTGCCAGCAGCTTACAAGGGACAATCTACGAGCAGTACTTC.

The rearrangement links TRBV19 to TRBJ1-4, with D perhaps TRBD1 (6 bases). Germline V CDR1 and CDR2: LNHDA, SQIVND (reference sequence). Between the trimmed V and J ends, which lost 7 bases and 8 bases, there was a span of 17 bases. CDR3 size: 14 residues. For the CDR3, the DNA is TGTGCCAGTACCGCCGGGACAAGGGGGGAAAAACTGTTTTTT. Protein product: CASTAGTRGEKLFF.

This rearrangement joins TRBV7-9 to TRBJ2-2; maybe TRBD2 (7 bases). Germline V gene sequence: CDR1 SEHNR, CDR2 FQNEAQ (reference sequence). The germline V and J ends were trimmed by 10 bases and 4 bases, with 19 bases remaining between them. CDR3 length equals 15 residues. The CDR3 sequence: CATTRRGQGTGELFF. The CDR3 bases are TGTGCCACAACCCGGCGGGGGCAGGGCACCGGGGAGCTGTTTTTT.

The chain joins TRBV9 to TRBJ1-5; D remains ambiguous. The germline CDR1 and CDR2 sequences are SGDLS and YYNGEE. The CDR3 spans 11 residues. V was clipped by 7 bases and J by 3 bases, with 5 bases between them. Here the CDR3 DNA reads TGTGCCAGCGGGGACAATCAGCCCCAGCATTTT. This translates into CASGDNQPQHF.

V gene TRBV2 combines with J gene TRBJ1-1; D unresolved. The V gene's germline CDR1 is SNHLY and CDR2 FYNNEI. V shed 8 bases and J shed 0 bases, with 16 bases lying between them. The CDR3 is 15 amino acids. Here the CDR3 DNA reads TGTGCCAGCGGGTTTAGTCGGCAATTGAACACTGAAGCTTTCTTT. Amino acids: CASGFSRQLNTEAFF. Full variable domain (missing parts from reference TRBV2 and TRBJ1-1): EPEVTQTPSHQVTQMGQEVILRCVPISNHLYFYWYRQILGQKVEFLVSFYNNEISEKSEIFDDQFSVERPDGSNFTLKIRSTKLEDSAMYFCASGFSRQLNTEAFFGQGTRLTVV.

The table lists this clone with a few counts. The genes are TRBV5-1 and TRBJ1-5; the D gene is possibly TRBD1 (6 bases). Germline CDR1 reads SGHRS; CDR2 reads YFSETQ. The CDR3 sequence is 14 residues long. V lost 2 bases and J lost 5, with 11 bases in between. The DNA of the CDR3 is TGCGCCAGCAGCTTTTTATCAGGGGATCAGCCCCAGCATTTT. Its translation is CASSFLSGDQPQHF.

The rearrangement joins TRBV28 to TRBJ2-4; 8 positions agree with TRBD1. V lost 3 bases and J lost 8; bases outside the gene matches: 6. This CDR3 region has 14 residues. CDR1 and CDR2 (germline): MDHEN, SYDVKM. CDR3 DNA sequence: TGTGCCAGCAGTTTCCGGACAGGGAAATACATTCAGTACTTC. Protein product: CASSFRTGKYIQYF.

The chain uses TRBV5-5 and TRBJ1-5; 9 positions match TRBD1. Germline CDR1 reads SGHKS; CDR2 reads YYEKEE (reference sequence). The CDR3 has 15 residues. The V segment lost 3 bases and the J segment 6 bases; nucleotides outside the gene matches: 7. The CDR3 DNA follows: TGTGCCAGCAGCTGGGGACAGGGACTAAGTCAGCCCCAGCATTTT. It codes for CASSWGQGLSQPQHF.

The V call is TRBV7-2, the J call TRBJ2-3, with TRBD1 matching over 8 bases. The germline CDR1 and CDR2 sequences are SGHTA and FQGNSA. Germline trimming cut 4 bases from V and 4 bases from J; bases unmatched to any gene: 13. The CDR3 covers 17 residues. The CDR3: CASSSAPQGVNSDTQYF. In DNA form, the CDR3 reads TGTGCCAGCAGCTCAGCCCCACAGGGGGTCAATTCAGATACGCAGTATTTT. Using reference TRBV7-2 and TRBJ2-3 for the parts outside the CDR3, the full variable domain is GAGVSQSPSNKVTEKGKDVELRCDPISGHTALYWYRQSLGQGLEFLIYFQGNSAPDKSGLPSDRFSAERTGGSVSTLTIQRTQQEDSAVYLCASSSAPQGVNSDTQYFGPGTRLTVL.

The chain combines TRBV27 with TRBJ2-7, with D perhaps matching TRBD1 (5 bases). Trimming shortened V by 3 bases and J by 6 bases, and 18 bases separated the two germline ends. The CDR3 is 15 amino acids. Germline assignment: CDR1 MNHEY and CDR2 SMNVEV (reference sequence). The CDR3 reads CASSLESGSRAEQYF. The CDR3 nucleotides are TGTGCCAGCAGTTTGGAGTCAGGGTCAAGGGCCGAGCAGTACTTC.

This clone was counted once. The J gene is TRBJ1-6, the V gene TRBV13; D perhaps matches TRBD1 (5 bases). Germline V gene lookup returns CDR1 PRHDT and CDR2 FYEKMQ (reference sequence). This CDR3 has 16 residues. V was shortened by 2 bases and J by 1 base, with 9 bases between the two germline ends. The CDR3 nucleotides are TGTGCCAGCAGCTTAAAAGGGGCTTCCTATAATTCACCCCTCCACTTT. Translation gives CASSLKGASYNSPLHF.

The chain joins TRBV29-1 to TRBJ2-6; either TRBD1 or TRBD2 may fit D (5 bases each). With 7 bases removed from V and 2 bases from J, the gap between germline ends came to 15 bases. Looked up from germline, CDR1 is SQVTM and CDR2 is ANQGSEA. CDR3 length: 15 amino acids. CDR3 sequence: CSARDVAAGANVLTF. CDR3 sequence (DNA): TGCAGCGCCCGGGACGTCGCCGCTGGGGCCAACGTCCTGACTTTC.

The chain is built from TRBV7-3 and TRBJ2-7; D ambiguous. CDR1 is SGHTA, CDR2 FQGTGA, per germline. With 5 bases removed from V and 2 bases from J, the gap between germline ends came to 13 bases. The CDR3 length is 14 residues. DNA for the CDR3: TGTGCCAGCAGCCCGGTCCCGACGCCCTACGAGCAGTACTTC. It is translated as CASSPVPTPYEQYF.

The chain employs TRBV6-2 or TRBV6-3 and TRBJ2-5; a weak D match, TRBD2 (6 bases). V gave up 6 bases and J gave up 7 bases, with 15 bases separating them. Germline-derived CDR1 and CDR2 are MNHEY and SVGEGT. CDR3 length: 13 residues. CDR3 amino acids: CASSGGPPRTQYF. The CDR3 coding sequence is TGTGCCAGCAGCGGGGGACCGCCGAGGACCCAGTACTTC.

This clone was seen just once. V and J are TRBV27 and TRBJ2-5; 7 bases fit TRBD2. The trim removed 6 bases at V and 1 base at J, leaving 5 bases unmatched. The CDR3 runs 14 residues. Germline CDR1 reads MNHEY; CDR2 reads SMNVEV (reference sequence). The CDR3 protein is CASRTGGRQETQYF. The CDR3, as DNA: TGTGCCAGCAGGACGGGGGGTCGCCAAGAGACCCAGTACTTC.

The chain carries TRBV28 and TRBJ2-2; D gene unclear. Germline V CDR1 and CDR2: MDHEN, SYDVKM. The CDR3 spans 12 residues. V was shortened by 8 bases and J by 6 bases, with 10 bases between the two germline ends. The CDR3 nucleotides read TGTGCCAGCGCCCCGGGCCCCGGGGAGCTGTTTTTT. Its translation: CASAPGPGELFF.

The V and J genes are TRBV24-1 and TRBJ1-5, with 8 bases identical to TRBD1. There are 17 residues in the CDR3. Germline V gene sequence: CDR1 KGHDR, CDR2 SFDVKD. With V trimmed by 6 bases and J by 0 bases, 9 bases remained unmatched. This CDR3 reads CATSSRDRLYSNQPQHF. DNA of the CDR3: TGTGCCACCAGTAGCCGGGACAGGCTCTATAGCAATCAGCCCCAGCATTTT.

J is TRBJ1-6 and V is TRBV5-1; D perhaps matches TRBD1 (6 bases). Germline V gene data show CDR1 as SGHRS and CDR2 as YFSETQ. V was cut by 4 bases and J by 9 bases, with 14 bases left in between. The CDR3 loop spans 14 amino acids. This CDR3 is CASSQGHDGSPLHF. The CDR3 bases are TGCGCCAGCAGCCAGGGACACGATGGTTCACCCCTCCACTTT.

The chain joins TRBV5-1 to TRBJ1-6, with a weak D call TRBD1 (6 bases). V lost 6 bases and J 11 bases, leaving 15 bases between the germline ends. The CDR3 runs 13 residues. Germline-derived CDR1 and CDR2 are SGHRS and YFSETQ. The CDR3 region has the DNA TGCGCCAGCACCCTGGACAGCTCCACACCCCTCCACTTT. Protein product: CASTLDSSTPLHF. The whole variable domain, remainder taken from reference TRBV5-1 and TRBJ1-6, is KAGVTQTPRYLIKTRGQQVTLSCSPISGHRSVSWYQQTPGQGLQFLFEYFSETQRNKGNFPGRFSGRQFSNSRSEMNVSTLELGDSALYLCASTLDSSTPLHFGNGTRLTVT.

The J gene is TRBJ1-4, the V gene TRBV2, with D unresolved. Germline V lookup: CDR1 SNHLY, CDR2 FYNNEI. V gave up 2 bases and J gave up 5 bases, with 12 bases separating them. This CDR3 has 15 residues. Here the CDR3 DNA reads TGTGCCAGCAGTGAAACAGCTAACTCGAATGAAAAACTGTTTTTT. Residues: CASSETANSNEKLFF.

V usage is TRBV18 and J usage is TRBJ2-7; 7 bases align to TRBD2. V lost 6 bases and J lost 12; bases outside the gene matches: 14. CDR1 is KGHSH, CDR2 LQKENI, per germline. The CDR3 sequence is 13 residues long. The CDR3 sequence: CASSPGLGPGAYF. The CDR3 region has the DNA TGTGCCAGCTCTCCTGGACTAGGGCCTGGGGCGTACTTC.

The rearrangement joins TRBV14 to TRBJ2-1; possibly TRBD1 or TRBD2 for D (5 bases each). In germline, CDR1 is SGHDN, CDR2 FVKESK. V was cut by 3 bases and J by 5 bases, with 17 bases left in between. This CDR3 comprises 16 residues. The CDR3 sequence: CASSHFGTRENNEQFF. The DNA for the CDR3 is TGTGCCAGCAGCCATTTTGGGACCAGGGAAAACAATGAGCAGTTCTTC.

The chain employs TRBV7-9 and TRBJ1-6, with D tentatively TRBD1 (6 bases). Per germline, CDR1 SEHNR and CDR2 FQNEAQ (reference sequence). Trimming removed 1 base at V and 8 bases at J, with 18 bases between. This CDR3 contains 17 residues. CDR3 DNA sequence: TGTGCCAGCAGCTTAGAGGGGAGGGGGTCGCTGTATTCACCCCTCCACTTT. Protein product: CASSLEGRGSLYSPLHF.

V usage is TRBV6-5 and J usage is TRBJ2-1; D possibly uses TRBD1 or TRBD2 (5 bases each). Germline CDR1 and CDR2: MNHEY and SVGAGI. The CDR3 spans 16 residues. V was clipped by 3 bases and J by 0 bases, with 12 bases between them. The CDR3 protein is CASSYGGTLSYNEQFF. The CDR3 DNA sequence: TGTGCCAGCAGTTATGGGGGAACCCTCTCCTACAATGAGCAGTTCTTC.

The genes are TRBV28 and TRBJ2-7, with a tentative D call TRBD1 (6 bases). From germline, CDR1 is MDHEN and CDR2 SYDVKM. The V gene lost 5 bases and the J gene lost 1 base, with 15 bases spanning the gap. The CDR3 loop spans 15 amino acids. CDR3 loop: CASSPRTARSYEQYF. In DNA, the CDR3 is TGTGCCAGCAGTCCCCGGACAGCCCGTTCCTACGAGCAGTACTTC. Based on the CDR3 plus reference TRBV28 and TRBJ2-7, the full variable domain is DVKVTQSSRYLVKRTGEKVFLECVQDMDHENMFWYRQDPGLGLRLIYFSYDVKMKEKGDIPEGYSVSREKKERFSLILESASTNQTSMYLCASSPRTARSYEQYFGPGTRLTVT.